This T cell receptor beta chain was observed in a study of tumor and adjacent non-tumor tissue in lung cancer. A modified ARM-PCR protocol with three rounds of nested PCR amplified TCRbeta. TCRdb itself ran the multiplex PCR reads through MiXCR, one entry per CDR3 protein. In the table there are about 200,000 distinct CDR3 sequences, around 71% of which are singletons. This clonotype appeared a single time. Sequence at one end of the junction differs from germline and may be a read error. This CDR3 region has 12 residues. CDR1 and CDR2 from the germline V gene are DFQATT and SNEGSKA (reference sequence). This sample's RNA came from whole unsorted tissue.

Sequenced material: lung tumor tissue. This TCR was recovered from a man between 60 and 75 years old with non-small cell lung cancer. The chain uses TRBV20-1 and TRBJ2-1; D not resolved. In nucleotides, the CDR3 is TGCTGTGGATGGTTCAGAGGCGATGAGCAGCTCTTC. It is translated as CCGWFRGDEQLF.